The T cell receptor (beta chain) under discussion was sequenced for a study of OX40 agonist ivuxolimab in advanced cancers. Some background on the complete study: Ivuxolimab, which targeted the costimulatory receptor OX40 (CD134), was an agonistic, fully human IgG2 monoclonal antibody. Intravenous ivuxolimab was administered to patients every 2 weeks at six dose levels: 0.01, 0.1, 0.3, 1.5, 3 and 10 mg/kg. Of the roughly 50 dose-escalation patients, hepatocellular carcinoma was present in about 20, melanoma in roughly 15, renal cell carcinoma in 9 and head and neck cancer in 9. In the dose-escalation cohort, roughly 80% of patients were male, and the mean age was roughly 60 years, with a range of roughly 20 to 80. Prior anti-PD-1, anti-PD-L1 or anti-CTLA-4 therapy was permitted, and checkpoint inhibitors had been received by less than 45% of dose-escalation patients. Partial responses occurred in three dose-escalation patients, of whom one had hepatocellular carcinoma and two had cutaneous melanoma. Peripheral TCRbeta sequencing was intended to test whether TCR sequence diversity was altered and clonal T-cell expansion was caused by ivuxolimab. The paper reports the monotherapy dose-escalation portion (N of about 56 patients) of the phase I ivuxolimab trial.

Genomic DNA was extracted from sorted cells for sequencing of the TCRbeta CDR3 region. TCRbeta CDR3 regions were sequenced using the immunoSEQ Assay. Entries here come from immuneACCESS through TCRdb and include only in-frame sequences with V and J called. Some clones fail to appear in such tables; in the studies checked, an unresolved V gene covers under half of the shortfall, and the cause of the remainder is unknown. The sample table contains about 37,000 clones; only one count was recorded for over 75% of them. Under 20% of the sample goes to the ten largest clones. Notes on this clone: Its antigen is not yet known. One base away there is no much larger clone; base qualities are not given.

General findings and caveats noted by the study authors: At doses of 0.1 to 3.0 mg/kg, clonal expansion of both CD4+ and CD8+ T cells in blood was seen between baseline and week 6. Which antigens the clonally expanded peripheral T cells were specific for was not determined. After ivuxolimab, expanded clones were on average more numerous among CD8+ T cells than among CD4+ T cells. Low levels of normalized T-cell clonal expansion were also seen in some nonresponding patients. In the 0.1-3.0 mg/kg groups, partial responders had among the lowest normalized peripheral clonal expansion, particularly in CD8+ T cells.

Patients with a history of autoimmune disease or receiving systemic immunosuppression were excluded from the trial. In every dose cohort, peripheral blood was drawn for TCR sequencing at baseline, cycle 4 day 1, and cycle 7 day 1. The samples were drawn from a first-in-human, open-label, multicenter phase I dose-escalation trial of ivuxolimab. Adults with locally advanced or metastatic melanoma, renal cell carcinoma, hepatocellular carcinoma or head and neck squamous cell carcinoma were enrolled in the trial. Before TCR sequencing, CD4+ T cells and CD8+ T cells were sorted from peripheral blood as separate populations. CDR1 MNHEY and CDR2 SMNVEV are derived from the germline V gene (reference sequence). V loses 2 bases, J loses 4 bases, and the germline ends lie 8 bases apart. From cysteine to phenylalanine, the CDR3 is 13 amino acids long. Only the CDR3 portion is preserved as DNA: 39 bases, with reading frame beginning at the first base.

The source was CD4+ or CD8+ T cells sorted from blood, collected in a trial of the OX40 agonist ivuxolimab. The chain is assembled from TRBV27 and TRBJ1-2; tentative D gene TRBD1, with 6 bases matching. The TCR originated in an adult with an advanced solid tumor such as melanoma, head and neck, liver or kidney cancer. The DNA is TGTGCCAGCAGTTTAAGGGGGTTCTATGGCTACACCTTC. The resulting protein is CASSLRGFYGYTF.